Below are 6 T cell receptor beta chains sequenced from a single sample in a study of cytomegalovirus exposure and HLA in healthy donors. PCR amplification relied on 60 Vbeta primers (plus 13 Jbeta primers). The assay was immunoSEQ multiplex PCR, and TCRdb's table has in-frame clones only and misses some. Of approximately 210,000 clones in the sample, roughly 87% are singletons; the top ten hold approximately 5.7%. Material for sequencing was PBMCs. These receptors all come from a man in his forties in good health and CMV-seropositive.

This chain uses TRBV6-1 with TRBJ1-4; D gene ambiguous. CDR3 size: 14 residues. In germline, CDR1 is MNHNS, CDR2 SASEGT. V was pared by 6 bases and J by 2 bases, with 10 bases between. The CDR3 sequence: CASRLTGTNEKLFF. CDR3 in DNA: TGTGCCAGCAGACTGACGGGGACTAATGAAAAACTGTTTTTT.

This clone came up once. This chain joins TRBV7-2 and TRBJ1-2; D may be TRBD1 (5 bases). Trimming took off 3 bases at V and 4 bases at J, with 9 bases between the two ends. The CDR3 spans 13 residues. Per the germline V gene, CDR1 is SGHTA and CDR2 is FQGNSA. CDR3 nucleotides: TGTGCCAGCAGCTTTGACAGCCTCTATGGCTACACCTTC. It encodes CASSFDSLYGYTF.

The rearrangement links TRBV5-1 to TRBJ2-3; TRBD1 is a possible D gene (6 bases). The germline V gene has CDR1 SGHRS and CDR2 YFSETQ. The CDR3 sequence is 14 residues long. Trimming took 0 bases from V and 3 from J, leaving 8 bases between them. The CDR3: CASSLEQGTDTQYF. The CDR3 coding sequence is TGCGCCAGCAGCTTGGAACAGGGAACAGATACGCAGTATTTT.

The chain combines TRBV7-9 with TRBJ2-3; the match to TRBD1 covers 8 bases. CDR1 and CDR2 from the germline V gene are SEHNR and FQNEAQ (reference sequence). The CDR3 consists of 16 residues. V shed 4 bases and J 0 bases; nucleotides not matched to a gene: 6. CDR3 sequence: CASSYDRGFSTDTQYF. CDR3 coding DNA: TGTGCCAGCAGCTATGACAGGGGCTTTAGCACAGATACGCAGTATTTT.

The chain employs TRBV19 and TRBJ2-1, with D hard to call. V shed 0 bases and J shed 5 bases, with 5 bases lying between them. The CDR3 runs to 13 residues. Germline CDR1 is LNHDA and CDR2 is SQIVND (reference sequence). This CDR3 reads CASSIDRDNEQFF. As DNA, the CDR3 is TGTGCCAGTAGTATAGATCGGGACAATGAGCAGTTCTTC. Variable domain in full (rest from reference TRBV19 and TRBJ2-1): DGGITQSPKYLFRKEGQNVTLSCEQNLNHDAMYWYRQDPGQGLRLIYYSQIVNDFQKGDIAEGYSVSREKKESFPLTVTSAQKNPTAFYLCASSIDRDNEQFFGPGTRLTVL.

This clone was seen a few times. J is TRBJ2-7 and V is TRBV6-6, with D tentatively TRBD2 (6 bases). The CDR3 consists of 13 residues. V lost 6 bases and J lost 7, with 16 bases in between. Germline V gene data show CDR1 as MNHNY and CDR2 as SVGAGI (reference sequence). The DNA for the CDR3 is TGTGCCAGCAGCGCCGGGACTCCGAGTGAGCAGTACGTC. It translates to CASSAGTPSEQYV.